This entry is about one T cell receptor beta chain. Antigen: not known. Amplified TCR beta CDR3 regions derived from RNA transcripts. The study used the HTBI primer set for a first-round RT-PCR of the TCR CDR3. MiXCR, run by TCRdb on the multiplex PCR reads, gives a single entry per CDR3 protein. The sample records hundreds of thousands of distinct CDR3 sequences, about 14% being singletons. The diagnoses drew upon clinical symptoms, serum thyroxine and TRAb, thyroid ultrasound and orbital computed tomography. The data derive from a study of T cells in Graves' hyperthyroidism and ophthalmopathy. Study-level results: It was a median about 7.1 months before onset that the model predicted ophthalmopathy. Stable hyperthyroidism was told apart from ophthalmopathy by a model built on 13 V-J features.

The CDR3 totals 15 residues. CDR1 KGHSH and CDR2 LQKENI come from the germline V gene. V lost 4 bases, J lost 0 bases, and 10 bases lay in between. This receptor was obtained from a man between 18 and 29 years old with Graves' ophthalmopathy. Sequencing was done on a sample of blood. The chain links TRBV18 to TRBJ1-3; D not resolved. The chain's CDR3 is CASSRPLPSGNTIYF. The CDR3 nucleotides read TGTGCCAGCTCACGACCCCTCCCCTCTGGAAACACCATATATTTT.